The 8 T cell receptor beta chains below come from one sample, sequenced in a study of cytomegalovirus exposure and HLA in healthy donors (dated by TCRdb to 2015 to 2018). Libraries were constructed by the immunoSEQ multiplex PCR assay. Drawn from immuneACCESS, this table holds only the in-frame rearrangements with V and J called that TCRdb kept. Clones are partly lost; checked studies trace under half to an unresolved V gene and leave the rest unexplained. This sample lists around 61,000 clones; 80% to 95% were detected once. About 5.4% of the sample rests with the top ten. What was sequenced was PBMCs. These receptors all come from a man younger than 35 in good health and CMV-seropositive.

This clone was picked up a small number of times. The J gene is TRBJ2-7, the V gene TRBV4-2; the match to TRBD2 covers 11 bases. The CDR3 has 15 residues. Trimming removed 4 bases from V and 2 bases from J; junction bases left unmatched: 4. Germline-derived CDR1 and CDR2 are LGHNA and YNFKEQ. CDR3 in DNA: TGTGCCAGCAGCCGTGGGACTAGCGGAACCTACGAGCAGTACTTC. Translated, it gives CASSRGTSGTYEQYF.

The CDR3 is CASSVPMNTEAFF. CDR3 DNA: TGTGCCAGCAGCGTTCCCATGAACACTGAAGCTTTCTTT. V and J are TRBV7-9 and TRBJ1-1, with D unclear. V lost 5 bases and J lost 0, with 7 bases in between. Germline CDR1 and CDR2: SEHNR and FQNEAQ (reference sequence). The CDR3 totals 13 residues.

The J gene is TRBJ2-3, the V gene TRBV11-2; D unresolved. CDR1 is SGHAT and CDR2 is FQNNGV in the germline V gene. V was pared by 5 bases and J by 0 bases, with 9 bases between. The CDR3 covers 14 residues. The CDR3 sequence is CASSQSGSTDTQYF. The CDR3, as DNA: TGTGCCAGCAGCCAATCCGGGAGCACAGATACGCAGTATTTT.

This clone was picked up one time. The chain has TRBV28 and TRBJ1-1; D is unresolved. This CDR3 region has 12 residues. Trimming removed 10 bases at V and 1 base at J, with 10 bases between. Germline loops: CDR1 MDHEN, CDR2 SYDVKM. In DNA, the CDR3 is TGTGCCACCCGAGAGAGGAACACTGAAGCTTTCTTT. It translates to CATRERNTEAFF.

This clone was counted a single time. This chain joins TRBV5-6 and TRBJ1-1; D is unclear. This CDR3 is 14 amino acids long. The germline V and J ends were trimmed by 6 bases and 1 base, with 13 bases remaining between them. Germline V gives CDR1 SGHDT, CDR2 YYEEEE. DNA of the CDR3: TGTGCCAGCACCGAAGGCGGAGAGAACACTGAAGCTTTCTTT. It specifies CASTEGGENTEAFF.

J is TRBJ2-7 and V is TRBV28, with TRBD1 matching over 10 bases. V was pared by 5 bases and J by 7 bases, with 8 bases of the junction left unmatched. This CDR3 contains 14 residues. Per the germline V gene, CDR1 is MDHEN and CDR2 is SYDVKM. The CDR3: CASSAGTGVREQYF. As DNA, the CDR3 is TGTGCCAGCAGTGCCGGGACAGGGGTAAGGGAGCAGTACTTC.

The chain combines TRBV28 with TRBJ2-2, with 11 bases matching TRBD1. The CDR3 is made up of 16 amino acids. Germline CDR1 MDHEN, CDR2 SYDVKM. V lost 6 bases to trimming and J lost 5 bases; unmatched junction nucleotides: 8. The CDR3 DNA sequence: TGTGCCAGCAGGAGACCGGGACAGGGGGTAACCGGGGAGCTGTTTTTT. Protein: CASRRPGQGVTGELFF.

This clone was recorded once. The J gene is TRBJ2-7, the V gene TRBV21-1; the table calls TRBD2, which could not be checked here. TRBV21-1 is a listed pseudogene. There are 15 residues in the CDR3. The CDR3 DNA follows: TGTGCCAGCAGCACAACGGGACTAGCGGACTACGAGCAGTACTTC. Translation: CASSTTGLADYEQYF.